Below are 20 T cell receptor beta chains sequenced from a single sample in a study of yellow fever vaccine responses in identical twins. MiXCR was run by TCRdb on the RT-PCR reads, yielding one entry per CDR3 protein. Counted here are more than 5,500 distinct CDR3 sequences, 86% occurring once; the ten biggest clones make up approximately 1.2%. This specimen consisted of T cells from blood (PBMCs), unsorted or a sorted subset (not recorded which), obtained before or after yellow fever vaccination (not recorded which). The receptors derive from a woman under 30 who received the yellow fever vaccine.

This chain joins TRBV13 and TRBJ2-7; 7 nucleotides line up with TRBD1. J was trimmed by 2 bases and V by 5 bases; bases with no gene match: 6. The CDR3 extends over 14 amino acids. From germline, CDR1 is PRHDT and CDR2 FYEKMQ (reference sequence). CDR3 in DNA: TGTGCCAGCAGCCCCGAGGGGGCTCCCTACGAGCAGTACTTC. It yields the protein CASSPEGAPYEQYF.

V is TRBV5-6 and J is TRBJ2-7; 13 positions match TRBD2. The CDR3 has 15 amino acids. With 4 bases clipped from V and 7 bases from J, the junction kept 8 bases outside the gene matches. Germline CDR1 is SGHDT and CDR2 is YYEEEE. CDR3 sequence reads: CASSQIGLAGVEQYF. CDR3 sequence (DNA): TGTGCCAGCAGCCAGATCGGACTAGCGGGAGTAGAGCAGTACTTC.

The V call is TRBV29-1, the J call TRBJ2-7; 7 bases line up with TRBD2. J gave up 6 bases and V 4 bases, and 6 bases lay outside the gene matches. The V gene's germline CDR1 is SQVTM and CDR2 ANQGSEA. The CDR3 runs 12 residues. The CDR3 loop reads CSVVIGEGEQYF. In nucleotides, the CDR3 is TGCAGCGTTGTTATCGGGGAGGGCGAGCAGTACTTC.

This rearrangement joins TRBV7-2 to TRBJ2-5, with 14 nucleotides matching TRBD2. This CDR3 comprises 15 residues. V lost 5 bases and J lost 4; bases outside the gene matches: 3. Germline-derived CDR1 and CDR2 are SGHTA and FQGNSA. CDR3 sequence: CASSRGLAGGETQYF. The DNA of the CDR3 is TGTGCCAGCAGCAGAGGACTAGCGGGGGGAGAGACCCAGTACTTC.

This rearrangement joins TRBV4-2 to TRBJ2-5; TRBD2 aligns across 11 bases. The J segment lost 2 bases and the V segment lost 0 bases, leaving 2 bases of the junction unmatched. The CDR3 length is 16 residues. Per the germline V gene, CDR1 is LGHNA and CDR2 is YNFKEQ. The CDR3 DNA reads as TGTGCCAGCAGCCAAGAGTCTAGCGGGGGGCAAGAGACCCAGTACTTC. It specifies CASSQESSGGQETQYF.

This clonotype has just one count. CDR3 region: CASSLAGGRAWIYEQYF. The CDR3 DNA reads TGTGCCAGCAGTTTAGCGGGTGGCAGGGCCTGGATATACGAGCAGTACTTC. The rearrangement uses TRBV12-3 or TRBV12-4 and TRBJ2-7; D is perhaps TRBD1 (5 bases). The V and J ends lost 0 bases and 4 bases respectively, with 19 bases between them. The length of the CDR3 is 17 residues.

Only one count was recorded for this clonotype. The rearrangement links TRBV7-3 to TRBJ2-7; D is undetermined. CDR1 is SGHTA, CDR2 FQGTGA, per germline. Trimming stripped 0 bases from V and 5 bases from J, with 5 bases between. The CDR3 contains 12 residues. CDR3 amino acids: CASSLTENEQYF. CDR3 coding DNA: TGTGCCAGCAGCTTAACCGAAAACGAGCAGTACTTC.

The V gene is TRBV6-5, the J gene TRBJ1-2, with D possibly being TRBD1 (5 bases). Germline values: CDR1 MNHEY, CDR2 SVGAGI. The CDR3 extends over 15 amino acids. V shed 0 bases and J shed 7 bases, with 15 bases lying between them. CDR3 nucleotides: TGTGCCAGCAGTTACTCCGAATCCGGGGGAGCTGGCTACACCTTC. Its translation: CASSYSESGGAGYTF.

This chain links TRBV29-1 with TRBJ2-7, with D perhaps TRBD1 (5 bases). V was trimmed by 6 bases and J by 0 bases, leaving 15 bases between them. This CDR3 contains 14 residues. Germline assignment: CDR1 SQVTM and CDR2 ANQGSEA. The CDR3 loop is CSVLDKFPSYEQYF. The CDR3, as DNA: TGCAGCGTCTTGGACAAGTTCCCCTCCTACGAGCAGTACTTC.

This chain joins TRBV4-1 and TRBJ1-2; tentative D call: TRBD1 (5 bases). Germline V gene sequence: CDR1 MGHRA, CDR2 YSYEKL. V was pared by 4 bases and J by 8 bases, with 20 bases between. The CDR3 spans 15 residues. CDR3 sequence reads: CASSLLPEGPGGYTF. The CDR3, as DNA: TGCGCCAGCAGCCTCCTTCCAGAGGGGCCGGGGGGCTACACCTTC.

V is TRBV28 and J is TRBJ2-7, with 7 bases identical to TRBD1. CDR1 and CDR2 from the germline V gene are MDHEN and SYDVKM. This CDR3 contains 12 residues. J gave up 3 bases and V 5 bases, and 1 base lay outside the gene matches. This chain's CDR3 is CASSQGVYEQYF. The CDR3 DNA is TGTGCCAGCAGTCAGGGGGTCTACGAGCAGTACTTC.

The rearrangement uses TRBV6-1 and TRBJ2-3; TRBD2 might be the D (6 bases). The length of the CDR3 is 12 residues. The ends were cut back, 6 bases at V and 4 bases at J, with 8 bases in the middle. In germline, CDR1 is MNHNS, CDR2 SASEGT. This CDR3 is CASRGRSDTQYF. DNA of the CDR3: TGTGCCAGCAGGGGGAGGTCAGATACGCAGTATTTT.

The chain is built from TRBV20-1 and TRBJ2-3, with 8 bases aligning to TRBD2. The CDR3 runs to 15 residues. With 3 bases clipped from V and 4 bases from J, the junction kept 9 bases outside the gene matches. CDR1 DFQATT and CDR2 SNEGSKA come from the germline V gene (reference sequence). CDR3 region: CSARRGGPRSDTQYF. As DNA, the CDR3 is TGCAGTGCTAGGCGCGGGGGGCCTCGATCAGATACGCAGTATTTT.

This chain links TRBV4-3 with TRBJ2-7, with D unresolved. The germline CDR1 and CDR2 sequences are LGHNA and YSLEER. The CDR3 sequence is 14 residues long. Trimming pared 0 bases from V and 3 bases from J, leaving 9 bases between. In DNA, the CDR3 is TGCGCCAGCAGCCAAGAAGCACACCGCTACGAGCAGTACTTC. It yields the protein CASSQEAHRYEQYF.

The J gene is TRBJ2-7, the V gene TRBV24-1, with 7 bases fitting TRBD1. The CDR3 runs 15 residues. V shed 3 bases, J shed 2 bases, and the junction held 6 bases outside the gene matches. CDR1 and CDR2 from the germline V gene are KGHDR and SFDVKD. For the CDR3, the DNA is TGTGCCACCAGTGATCCAAGGACAGGAGCCTACGAGCAGTACTTC. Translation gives CATSDPRTGAYEQYF.

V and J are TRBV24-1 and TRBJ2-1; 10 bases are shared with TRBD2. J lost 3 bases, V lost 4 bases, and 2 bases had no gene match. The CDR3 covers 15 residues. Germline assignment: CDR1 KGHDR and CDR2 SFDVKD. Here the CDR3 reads CATSEGLAVYNEQFF. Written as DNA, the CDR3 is TGTGCCACCAGTGAAGGACTAGCGGTCTACAATGAGCAGTTCTTC.

The CDR3 DNA reads TGTGCCAGCAGCTCGGGCCAGGGAATAGGTGGTGCGCAGTATTTT. Its translation is CASSSGQGIGGAQYF. This rearrangement joins TRBV11-2 to TRBJ2-3; tentative D call: TRBD1 (5 bases). Trimming removed 4 bases from V and 10 bases from J, with 21 bases in between. Germline assignment: CDR1 SGHAT and CDR2 FQNNGV. This CDR3 comprises 15 residues. The whole variable domain, filled in from reference TRBV11-2 and TRBJ2-3, reads EAGVAQSPRYKIIEKRQSVAFWCNPISGHATLYWYQQILGQGPKLLIQFQNNGVVDDSQLPKDRFSAERLKGVDSTLKIQPAKLEDSAVYLCASSSGQGIGGAQYFGPGTRLTVL.

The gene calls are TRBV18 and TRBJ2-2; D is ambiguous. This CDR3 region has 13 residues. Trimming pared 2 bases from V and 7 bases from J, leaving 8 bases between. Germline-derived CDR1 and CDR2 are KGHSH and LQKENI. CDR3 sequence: CASSPKEFGELFF. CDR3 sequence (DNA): TGTGCCAGCTCACCAAAAGAGTTCGGGGAGCTGTTTTTT.

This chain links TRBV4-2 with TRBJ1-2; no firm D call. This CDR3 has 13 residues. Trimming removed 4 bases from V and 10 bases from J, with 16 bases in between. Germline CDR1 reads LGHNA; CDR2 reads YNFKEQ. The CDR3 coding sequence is TGTGCCAGCAGCCGAGACGGGATATCTGTCTACACCTTC. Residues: CASSRDGISVYTF.

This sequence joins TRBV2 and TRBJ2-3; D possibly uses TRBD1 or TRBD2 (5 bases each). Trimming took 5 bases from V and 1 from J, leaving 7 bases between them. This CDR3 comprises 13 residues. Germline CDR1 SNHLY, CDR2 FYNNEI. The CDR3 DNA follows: TGTGCCAGCAGTAGAGGGGGCACAGATACGCAGTATTTT. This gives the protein CASSRGGTDTQYF.